These T cell receptor beta chains were read from a single sample in a study of blood T cell repertoires in COVID-19. Produced via immunoSEQ multiplex PCR; TCRdb's table is partial and in-frame only. Of 85,000 to 90,000 clones in the sample, 80% to 90% were seen once. Sequenced material: peripheral blood. The receptors derive from a human donor in a cohort sampled during active COVID-19. CDR3s include the opening cysteine and the closing phenylalanine or tryptophan. The D gene is left open where the match is weak.

v_call	j_call	d_call	cdr3_nt	cdr3_aa
TRBV5-1	TRBJ1-1	.	TGCGCCAGCAGCTTGAAAGGGGGCACTGAAGCTTTCTTT	CASSLKGGTEAFF
TRBV7-6	TRBJ2-6	TRBD1	TGTGCCAGCAGCCCTTGGGGGACAGGGGGTGGATCTGGGGCCAACGTCCTGACTTTC	CASSPWGTGGGSGANVLTF
TRBV24-1	TRBJ2-1	TRBD2	TGTGCCACCAGTAAAATGACTAGCGGGAGTCATAATGAGCAGTTCTTC	CATSKMTSGSHNEQFF
TRBV7-2	TRBJ1-5	.	TGTGCCAGCAGCTTTCCAGGGGTGGGCCAGCCCCAGCATTTT	CASSFPGVGQPQHF
TRBV18	TRBJ1-2	.	TGTGCCAGCTCACATCTACGGGTAGGAGAGTTTGCAAACTATGGCTACACCTTC	CASSHLRVGEFANYGYTF
TRBV19	TRBJ1-2	TRBD1	TGTGCCAGTTCGACAGGGGGTAACTATGGCTACACCTTC	CASSTGGNYGYTF
TRBV27	TRBJ2-1	TRBD2	TGTGCCAGCAGCCCTCGGGCGGGAGTTGTCAATGAGCAGTTCTTC	CASSPRAGVVNEQFF
TRBV6-5	TRBJ2-5	TRBD2	TGTGCCAGTCGGGGGGGGCGAGAGACCCAGTACTTC	CASRGGRETQYF
TRBV7-6	TRBJ2-1	.	TGTGCCAGCAGCCTCGATCCTAGCGAGAGCTCCTACAATGAGCAGTTCTTC	CASSLDPSESSYNEQFF
TRBV28	TRBJ2-7	TRBD2	TGTGCCAGCAAGCTAGGCGGGACTACAGGTGAGCAGTACTTC	CASKLGGTTGEQYF
TRBV5-6	TRBJ2-7	TRBD2	TGTGCCAGCAGCCTAAGCGGGAGAAGCTACGAGCAGTACTTC	CASSLSGRSYEQYF
TRBV27	TRBJ2-1	TRBD2	TGTGCCAGCAGTTCCCTAGCGGGAGCCGGGGATAGGAATGAGCAGTTCTTC	CASSSLAGAGDRNEQFF
TRBV30	TRBJ2-1	.	TGTGCCTGGAGAGCGTACAATGAGCAGTTCTTC	CAWRAYNEQFF
TRBV5-5	TRBJ1-5	.	TGTGCCAGCAGCTCCTCCCCCCTGGGCGCTCAGCCCCAGCATTTT	CASSSSPLGAQPQHF
TRBV16	TRBJ2-7	.	TGTGCCAGCAGCCTCCCCGTATCGCGGGCTCTCGAGAACGAGCAGTACTTC	CASSLPVSRALENEQYF